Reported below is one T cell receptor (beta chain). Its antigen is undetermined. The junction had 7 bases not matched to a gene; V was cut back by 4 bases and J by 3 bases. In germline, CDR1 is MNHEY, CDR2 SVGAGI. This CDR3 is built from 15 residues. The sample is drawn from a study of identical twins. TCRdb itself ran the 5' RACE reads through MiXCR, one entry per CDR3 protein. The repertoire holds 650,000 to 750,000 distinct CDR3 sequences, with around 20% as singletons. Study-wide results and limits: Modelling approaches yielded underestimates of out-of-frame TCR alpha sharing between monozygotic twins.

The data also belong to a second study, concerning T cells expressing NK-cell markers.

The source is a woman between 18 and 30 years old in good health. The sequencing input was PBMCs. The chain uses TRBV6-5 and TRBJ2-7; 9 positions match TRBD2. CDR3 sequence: CASSSPAGGLYEQYF. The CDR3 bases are TGTGCCAGCAGTTCCCCGGCGGGGGGGCTCTACGAGCAGTACTTC.